This paragraph covers one TCR beta chain sequence. Germline lookup yields CDR1 SGHDN and CDR2 FVKESK. The CDR3 has 19 residues. V shed 4 bases, J shed 10 bases, and the junction held 21 bases outside the gene matches. This entry comes from a study of shared T cell receptors in the human thymus. Data came from immunoSEQ multiplex PCR; TCRdb stores just in-frame clones and leaves some out. The sample records over 350,000 clones, approximately 95% being singletons. Material: thymocytes. This clonotype was obtained from a human donor. The chain carries TRBV14 and TRBJ2-1, with 11 bases identical to TRBD2. CDR3 in DNA: TGTGCCAGCAGCCGCTCCCAGGGGCCCCTAGCGGGAGGCCCGTCGGAGCAGTTCTTC. It specifies CASSRSQGPLAGGPSEQFF.